This entry lists 24 T cell receptor beta chains sequenced from one sample in a study of T cell clones after liver transplantation. Sequencing was performed with immunoSEQ multiplex PCR; in TCRdb, only in-frame clones are kept and a portion is missing. This sample carries 8,500 to 10,000 clones, about 72% of them seen once, and the ten largest clones take roughly a fifth. The specimen was CD8+ T cells from blood, collected at the approximately 15-month timepoint. These receptors came from a human patient who received a liver transplant. The graft donor may have given rise to some T cells.

In this sample, this clone is medium-sized. The gene calls are TRBV19 and TRBJ2-1, with TRBD2 as a possible D gene (6 bases). The germline V gene encodes CDR1 LNHDA and CDR2 SQIVND (reference sequence). Trimming cost V 3 bases and J 1 base, with 10 bases left between them. There are 15 residues in the CDR3. The CDR3: CASSISGISYNEQFF. The CDR3, as DNA: TGTGCCAGTAGTATTAGCGGCATTTCCTACAATGAGCAGTTCTTC.

The chain has TRBV4-1 and TRBJ2-3; tentative D call: TRBD1 (5 bases). Looked up from germline, CDR1 is MGHRA and CDR2 is YSYEKL. The CDR3 extends over 14 amino acids. V lost 1 base, J lost 4 bases, and 9 bases lay in between. The CDR3 nucleotides are TGCGCCAGCAGCCAAGGACCAGGGTCAGATACGCAGTATTTT. Translated, it gives CASSQGPGSDTQYF.

V and J are TRBV7-9 and TRBJ1-4, with TRBD1 matching 12 bases. The CDR3 is 16 amino acids. Germline CDR1 is SEHNR and CDR2 is FQNEAQ (reference sequence). Trimming took 0 bases from V and 7 from J; bases not matched to a gene: 3. The CDR3 nucleotides read TGTGCCAGCAGCTTAGCGGGACAGGGGGCCGGTGAAAAACTGTTTTTT. It translates to CASSLAGQGAGEKLFF. The full variable domain, with the rest looked up from reference TRBV7-9 and TRBJ1-4, is DTGVSQNPRHKITKRGQNVTFRCDPISEHNRLYWYRQTLGQGPEFLTYFQNEAQLEKSRLLSDRFSAERPKGSFSTLEIQRTEQGDSAMYLCASSLAGQGAGEKLFFGSGTQLSVL.

The chain couples TRBV5-8 to TRBJ2-2; 7 bases are a match to TRBD1. This CDR3 region has 14 residues. CDR1 SGHTS and CDR2 YDEGEE come from the germline V gene. Trimming removed 3 bases from V and 5 bases from J; junction bases left unmatched: 4. CDR3 coding DNA: TGTGCCAGCAGCTGGGGCAGGGGGACCGGGGAGCTGTTTTTT. Amino acid sequence: CASSWGRGTGELFF.

The chain couples TRBV6-4 to TRBJ2-7; D call uncertain. This CDR3 contains 14 residues. The germline gives CDR1 MRHNA, CDR2 SNTAGT. Between the trimmed V and J ends, which lost 3 bases and 1 base, there was a span of 10 bases. The CDR3: CASSELEGSYEQYF. CDR3 sequence (DNA): TGTGCCAGCAGTGAATTAGAAGGGTCCTACGAGCAGTACTTC.

This rearrangement joins TRBV12-5 to TRBJ1-4; D is possibly TRBD1 (5 bases). Per germline, CDR1 LGHNT and CDR2 FRNRAP. V shed 6 bases and J shed 3 bases, with 17 bases lying between them. The CDR3 totals 16 residues. The CDR3 here is CASGKFDGGANEKLFF. The CDR3 coding sequence is TGTGCTAGTGGCAAATTCGACGGGGGAGCTAATGAAAAACTGTTTTTT.

The chain uses TRBV7-6 and TRBJ2-2; D unresolved. There are 14 residues in the CDR3. Germline-derived CDR1 and CDR2 are SGHVS and FNYEAQ. Trimming left V 1 base short and J 4 bases short, with 7 bases between. The CDR3 spells CASSLGSATGELFF. The CDR3 DNA sequence: TGTGCCAGCAGCTTAGGATCGGCCACCGGGGAGCTGTTTTTT.

The V call is TRBV6-6, the J call TRBJ2-3; 14 nucleotides align to TRBD2. After removal of 8 bases from V and 5 bases from J, the junction contained 3 bases not matched to a gene. CDR1 and CDR2 from the germline V gene are MNHNY and SVGAGI (reference sequence). CDR3 size: 14 residues. This chain's CDR3 is CASGLAGGLDTQYF. CDR3 nucleotide sequence: TGTGCCAGCGGACTAGCGGGAGGTCTAGATACGCAGTATTTT.

On this clone: With a far larger clone one base away, a read error is the likely cause. Additional DNA sequences in this sample encode the identical CDR3. The chain couples TRBV7-2 to TRBJ2-7; D uncertain. CDR3 length: 14 residues. Germline CDR1 SGHTA, CDR2 FQGNSA. V lost 1 base and J lost 4, with 11 bases in between. CDR3 sequence: CASSLEGVGYEQYF. The CDR3 bases are TGTGCCAGCAGCTTAGAGGGTGTCGGTTACGAGCAGTACTTC.

This clone was counted only a few times. The V gene is TRBV4-1, the J gene TRBJ2-1; D possibly corresponds to TRBD1 (5 bases). V lost 1 base and J lost 7, with 17 bases in between. This CDR3 region has 16 residues. Germline-derived CDR1 and CDR2 are MGHRA and YSYEKL. CDR3 amino acids: CASSQAAGNKMNEQFF. CDR3 coding DNA: TGCGCCAGCAGCCAAGCGGCAGGGAATAAAATGAATGAGCAGTTCTTC.

The rearrangement links TRBV7-2 to TRBJ1-5; D remains ambiguous. Germline V lookup: CDR1 SGHTA, CDR2 FQGNSA. The CDR3 has 15 residues. The V and J ends lost 2 bases and 0 bases respectively, with 8 bases between them. CDR3 region: CASSLRGDSNQPQHF. The CDR3 DNA sequence: TGTGCCAGCAGCTTAAGAGGTGATAGCAATCAGCCCCAGCATTTT.

The chain couples TRBV6-6 to TRBJ1-1; D is uncertain. The CDR3 runs to 14 residues. Germline CDR1 MNHNY, CDR2 SVGAGI (reference sequence). Trimming pared 0 bases from V and 1 base from J, leaving 6 bases between. CDR3 sequence reads: CASSYSAGNTEAFF. In DNA, the CDR3 is TGTGCCAGCAGTTACTCGGCAGGGAACACTGAAGCTTTCTTT.

The chain is built from TRBV19 and TRBJ2-2; no clear D. CDR3 length: 12 residues. The germline gives CDR1 LNHDA, CDR2 SQIVND (reference sequence). Trimming left V 3 bases short and J 12 bases short, with 11 bases between. CDR3 sequence: CASSIGRTQLFF. The CDR3 coding sequence is TGTGCCAGTAGTATTGGACGGACCCAGCTGTTTTTT. The whole variable domain, remainder taken from reference TRBV19 and TRBJ2-2, is DGGITQSPKYLFRKEGQNVTLSCEQNLNHDAMYWYRQDPGQGLRLIYYSQIVNDFQKGDIAEGYSVSREKKESFPLTVTSAQKNPTAFYLCASSIGRTQLFFGEGSRLTVL.

The CDR3 loop reads CASSDSGLAEPLVEQFF. DNA of the CDR3: TGTGCCAGCAGCGACTCGGGACTAGCGGAACCCCTAGTTGAGCAGTTCTTC. The chain uses TRBV2 and TRBJ2-1, with TRBD2 identical over 11 bases. Germline assignment: CDR1 SNHLY and CDR2 FYNNEI. This CDR3 has 17 amino acids. After removal of 6 bases from V and 9 bases from J, the junction contained 16 bases not matched to a gene.

J is TRBJ2-5 and V is TRBV7-9; D not certain. The V end lost 1 base, the J end lost 2 bases, and 8 bases lay between the germline ends. CDR1 is SEHNR, CDR2 FQNEAQ, per germline (reference sequence). The CDR3 sequence is 14 residues long. This CDR3 reads CASSLELGQETQYF. CDR3 nucleotide sequence: TGTGCCAGCAGCTTAGAGCTCGGTCAAGAGACCCAGTACTTC.

The table lists this clone with a count of one. The chain uses TRBV5-5 and TRBJ2-2; D is uncertain. The CDR3 runs 14 residues. The germline V gene encodes CDR1 SGHKS and CDR2 YYEKEE (reference sequence). Trimming removed 4 bases from V and 4 bases from J, with 11 bases in between. The CDR3 DNA reads TGTGCCAGCAGCCTGGGTGGATCCACCGGGGAGCTGTTTTTT. Protein sequence: CASSLGGSTGELFF.

The gene calls are TRBV15 and TRBJ2-3; tentatively, D is TRBD1 or TRBD2 (5 bases each). Germline assignment: CDR1 LNHNV and CDR2 YYDKDF (reference sequence). Trimming removed 5 bases at V and 1 base at J, with 13 bases between. This CDR3 is built from 15 residues. CDR3 nucleotides: TGTGCCACCAGCTGGGGCCCGGGGCGCACAGATACGCAGTATTTT. It translates to CATSWGPGRTDTQYF.

The J gene is TRBJ1-2, the V gene TRBV7-9; TRBD1 matches at 11 bases. The germline V gene has CDR1 SEHNR and CDR2 FQNEAQ (reference sequence). The junction had 12 bases not matched to a gene; V was cut back by 4 bases and J by 8 bases. The CDR3 runs 16 residues. The CDR3 nucleotides are TGTGCCAGCAGCTCGACCGATAGGACAGGGGGCACAGGCTACACCTTC. Translated, it gives CASSSTDRTGGTGYTF.

The rearrangement links TRBV5-1 to TRBJ2-1, with TRBD1 as a possible D gene (5 bases). From germline, CDR1 is SGHRS and CDR2 YFSETQ. The CDR3 is made up of 14 amino acids. V was cut by 9 bases and J by 3 bases, with 16 bases left in between. The CDR3 sequence: CATSPAGNYNEQFF. CDR3 bases: TGCGCCACCTCGCCGGCAGGGAACTACAATGAGCAGTTCTTC.

This clone was seen a few times. The CDR3 DNA reads as TGTGCCAGCAGTGACACTAGCAGGAACACCGGGGAGCTGTTTTTT. It yields the protein CASSDTSRNTGELFF. This chain connects TRBV2 to TRBJ2-2; the D gene is possibly TRBD2 (6 bases). CDR1 is SNHLY and CDR2 is FYNNEI in the germline V gene. The CDR3 runs 15 residues. The V gene lost 3 bases and the J gene lost 1 base, with 9 bases spanning the gap.

As for this clone: Distinct nucleotide sequences in the sample also encode this CDR3. J is TRBJ2-1 and V is TRBV18, with 8 bases matching TRBD1. The junction had 7 bases not matched to a gene; V was cut back by 3 bases and J by 3 bases. The CDR3 contains 16 residues. Germline loops: CDR1 KGHSH, CDR2 LQKENI. For the CDR3, the DNA is TGTGCCAGCTCACCGTCTGGCACAGGGGGCTACAATGAGCAGTTCTTC. Protein sequence: CASSPSGTGGYNEQFF. Full variable domain (outside the CDR3, taken from reference TRBV18 and TRBJ2-1): NAGVMQNPRHLVRRRGQEARLRCSPMKGHSHVYWYRQLPEEGLKFMVYLQKENIIDESGMPKERFSAEFPKEGPSILRIQQVVRGDSAAYFCASSPSGTGGYNEQFFGPGTRLTVL.

For the CDR3, the DNA is TGTGCCAGCAGTTACAGCGGGGGGTTCACTGAAGCTTTCTTT. As protein: CASSYSGGFTEAFF. V and J are TRBV6-5 and TRBJ1-1, with D maybe TRBD1 (5 bases). Germline V gene data show CDR1 as MNHEY and CDR2 as SVGAGI. Trimming shortened V by 2 bases and J by 4 bases, and 11 bases separated the two germline ends. The CDR3 has 14 amino acids.

The V gene is TRBV7-6, the J gene TRBJ2-1, with no clear D. The germline V gene encodes CDR1 SGHVS and CDR2 FNYEAQ. Trimming pared 7 bases from V and 5 bases from J, leaving 9 bases between. The CDR3 has 12 amino acids. The CDR3 is CASKGIDNEQFF. The CDR3 nucleotides are TGTGCCAGCAAAGGGATCGACAATGAGCAGTTCTTC.

The rearrangement joins TRBV7-2 to TRBJ1-5; no clear D gene. Germline lookup yields CDR1 SGHTA and CDR2 FQGNSA. The CDR3 runs to 15 residues. V was clipped by 1 base and J by 0 bases, with 7 bases between them. The CDR3 region has the DNA TGTGCCAGCAGCTTAGTCCCGAATAGCAATCAGCCCCAGCATTTT. Amino acids: CASSLVPNSNQPQHF.